The TCR beta chain under discussion was sequenced for a study of monozygotic twins with inflammatory bowel disease. CDR1 and CDR2 from the germline V gene are SGHAT and FQNNGV. The CDR3 runs 14 residues. In the case of this clonotype: Antigen specificity is unknown.

Study-level points and caveats: Whether twins were concordant or discordant made no difference to repertoire similarity, possibly from limited power.

Added by template switching were UMIs that each held a 6-nucleotide sample barcode. TCRdb derives one entry per CDR3 protein from the 5' RACE reads, leaving out DNA. The table lists about 210,000 distinct CDR3 sequences. Sequencing used blood. The J gene is TRBJ1-2, the V gene TRBV11-2. The clonotype was recovered from a human donor with ulcerative colitis or Crohn's disease, or a healthy co-twin of an affected twin (not recorded which). CDR3 sequence reads: CASSLVGLGYGYTF.